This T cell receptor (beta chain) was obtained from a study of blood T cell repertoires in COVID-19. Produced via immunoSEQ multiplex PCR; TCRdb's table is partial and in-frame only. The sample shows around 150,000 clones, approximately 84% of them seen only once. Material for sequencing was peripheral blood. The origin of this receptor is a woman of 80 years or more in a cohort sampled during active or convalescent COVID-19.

The CDR3 coding sequence is TGTGCCATCAGTGAGTCCCAGGATTTGAACACTGAAGCTTTCTTT. Encoded protein: CAISESQDLNTEAFF. The chain has TRBV10-3 and TRBJ1-1; D not resolved. The CDR3 consists of 15 residues. The germline CDR1 and CDR2 sequences are ENHRY and SYGVKD. V was trimmed by 0 bases and J by 0 bases, leaving 8 bases between them.